This passage covers 25 T cell receptor beta chains from one sample sequenced in a study of Ad26.COV2.S vaccination and SARS-CoV-2 variants (dated by TCRdb to 2020 to 2022). Libraries were built with the immunoSEQ multiplex PCR assay. TCRdb mirrors the immuneACCESS table, restricted to in-frame sequences. Some clones are absent from its copies; in checked studies, under half trace to an unresolved V gene, and the reason for the others is unknown. In all, the sample holds roughly 400,000 clones, and over 75% of those were seen once. Over 1.5% of the sample is held by the ten biggest clonotypes. The sample's treatment or condition label is to be understood as: about 20 received Ad26.COV2.S at low or high dose, single or two shots; 5 received placebo; per-sample allocation not given. For vaccine and placebo recipients, the sequenced repertoires came from samples collected on day 63 after the first injection.

The specimen comprised peripheral blood, sampled in a trial of Ad26.COV2.S vaccine versus placebo. These TCRs come from a person aged 18-65 years who received the Ad26.COV2.S COVID-19 vaccine or a placebo.

The rearrangement uses TRBV12-5 and TRBJ2-2, with TRBD1 matching over 8 bases. The CDR3 totals 16 residues. Germline V gene lookup returns CDR1 LGHNT and CDR2 FRNRAP. After removal of 6 bases from V and 2 bases from J, the junction contained 8 bases not matched to a gene. The CDR3 DNA reads as TGTGCTAGTGGCCTCGGGACAGGTGGTAACACCGGGGAGCTGTTTTTT. It specifies CASGLGTGGNTGELFF.

V is TRBV7-6 and J is TRBJ2-2; TRBD2 matches 12 bases. V trimming: 11 bases; J trimming: 7 bases; junction bases outside the gene matches: 11. The CDR3 extends over 15 amino acids. Germline V gives CDR1 SGHVS, CDR2 FNYEAQ. The CDR3 here is CACSRLAGGDGELFF. The CDR3 region has the DNA TGTGCCTGCTCGCGGCTAGCGGGAGGGGACGGGGAGCTGTTTTTT.

The gene calls are TRBV5-1 and TRBJ2-7, with 7 bases fitting TRBD1. V shed 4 bases, J shed 2 bases, and the junction held 9 bases outside the gene matches. CDR1 and CDR2 from the germline V gene are SGHRS and YFSETQ. CDR3 length: 15 residues. In DNA, the CDR3 is TGCGCCAGCAGCGAGGGACAGACTTCTGCCTACGAGCAGTACTTC. This translates into CASSEGQTSAYEQYF.

This rearrangement joins TRBV5-6 to TRBJ2-3; TRBD1 matches at 9 bases. V dropped 3 bases and J dropped 4; count of bases not matched to a gene: 6. The CDR3 loop spans 15 amino acids. Germline V gene lookup returns CDR1 SGHDT and CDR2 YYEEEE. The CDR3 nucleotides read TGTGCCAGCAGCTCGAGGACAGGGGATTCAGATACGCAGTATTTT. This codes for CASSSRTGDSDTQYF.

This sequence joins TRBV5-4 and TRBJ2-7, with 9 bases matching TRBD1. This CDR3 comprises 15 residues. Germline values: CDR1 SGHNT, CDR2 YYREEE (reference sequence). V lost 4 bases and J lost 3; bases outside the gene matches: 8. CDR3 protein: CASSIPGQGGYEQYF. The CDR3 coding sequence is TGTGCCAGCAGCATCCCGGGACAGGGAGGCTACGAGCAGTACTTC.

The CDR3 bases are TGTGCCAGCTCACCAGGCTACGGGAGTTCCCACAATGAGCAGTTCTTC. Translation: CASSPGYGSSHNEQFF. The chain has TRBV18 and TRBJ2-1, with D possibly TRBD2 on 6 matching bases. The V gene lost 2 bases and the J gene lost 5 bases, with 16 bases spanning the gap. The CDR3 spans 16 residues. The germline V gene has CDR1 KGHSH and CDR2 LQKENI.

The rearrangement uses TRBV30 and TRBJ2-7; 8 nucleotides match TRBD1. The CDR3 extends over 14 amino acids. The germline gives CDR1 GTSNPN, CDR2 SVGIG (reference sequence). V was pared by 0 bases and J by 4 bases, with 5 bases of the junction left unmatched. The DNA of the CDR3 is TGTGCCTGGAGTGTATCCAGGGGGCGTTACGAGCAGTACTTC. Residues: CAWSVSRGRYEQYF. The whole variable domain, filled in from reference TRBV30 and TRBJ2-7, reads SQTIHQWPATLVQPVGSPLSLECTVEGTSNPNLYWYRQAAGRGLQLLFYSVGIGQISSEVPQNLSASRPQDRQFILSSKKLLLSDSGFYLCAWSVSRGRYEQYFGPGTRLTVT.

The chain employs TRBV29-1 and TRBJ2-7; D unresolved. This CDR3 is 12 amino acids long. Germline values: CDR1 SQVTM, CDR2 ANQGSEA. V shed 4 bases and J shed 7 bases, with 14 bases lying between them. The CDR3 region is CSVAFQNGEQYF. CDR3 in DNA: TGCAGCGTTGCCTTCCAGAATGGGGAGCAGTACTTC.

The V gene is TRBV6-5, the J gene TRBJ2-1; D might be TRBD1 or TRBD2, each matching 6 bases. Per the germline V gene, CDR1 is MNHEY and CDR2 is SVGAGI. The CDR3 spans 16 residues. The V and J ends lost 0 bases and 9 bases respectively, with 18 bases between them. CDR3 sequence: CASSYSMGRGQPEQFF. The DNA for the CDR3 is TGTGCCAGCAGTTACTCGATGGGGCGGGGACAACCTGAGCAGTTCTTC.

This chain's CDR3 is CASVAGGGSTEAFF. CDR3 DNA sequence: TGTGCCAGCGTCGCAGGAGGGGGAAGCACTGAAGCTTTCTTT. The rearrangement joins TRBV5-6 to TRBJ1-1, with D perhaps matching TRBD1 (6 bases). Trimming took 7 bases from V and 4 from J, leaving 17 bases between them. This CDR3 is built from 14 residues. CDR1 and CDR2 (germline): SGHDT, YYEEEE.

The chain has TRBV10-3 and TRBJ2-2; D remains unclear. Germline CDR1 is ENHRY and CDR2 is SYGVKD. CDR3 size: 16 residues. With 0 bases removed from V and 5 bases from J, the gap between germline ends came to 13 bases. The CDR3 region is CAISESAGVLTGELFF. The CDR3 DNA follows: TGTGCCATCAGTGAGTCTGCCGGTGTATTGACCGGGGAGCTGTTTTTT.

The chain combines TRBV7-3 with TRBJ2-1, with 9 nucleotides matching TRBD1. This CDR3 has 15 residues. Germline trimming cut 5 bases from V and 4 bases from J; bases unmatched to any gene: 6. Germline CDR1 reads SGHTA; CDR2 reads FQGTGA. This CDR3 reads CASSPTGGSYNEQFF. CDR3 bases: TGTGCCAGCAGCCCAACAGGGGGCAGTTACAATGAGCAGTTCTTC.

In its sample, this clone was seen a few times. The V and J genes are TRBV19 and TRBJ2-7; the D is unclear. V lost 4 bases to trimming and J lost 6 bases, with 16 bases between them. Germline loops: CDR1 LNHDA, CDR2 SQIVND (reference sequence). CDR3 size: 14 residues. The CDR3 DNA follows: TGTGCCAGTAGTACCGTCGACCTAAGCTTCGAGCAGTACTTC. Translation gives CASSTVDLSFEQYF.

This clone was seen a single time. The gene calls are TRBV10-1 and TRBJ1-5; D possibly corresponds to TRBD1 (5 bases). In germline, CDR1 is WNHNN, CDR2 SYGVQD (reference sequence). There are 15 residues in the CDR3. The CDR3 loop is CAYPGGTGGNQPQHF. In nucleotides, the CDR3 is TGCGCTTACCCTGGGGGGACGGGGGGCAATCAGCCCCAGCATTTT.

V and J are TRBV7-2 and TRBJ2-4, with D possibly being TRBD1 or TRBD2 (5 bases each). The V gene's germline CDR1 is SGHTA and CDR2 FQGNSA. Trimming took off 4 bases at V and 5 bases at J, with 18 bases between the two ends. This CDR3 comprises 16 residues. For the CDR3, the DNA is TGTGCCAGCAGCTCCCTACCCCCGGGGCCCCAAAACATTCAGTACTTC. Protein: CASSSLPPGPQNIQYF.

This clone has a count of ten or more. This chain connects TRBV6-2 or TRBV6-3 to TRBJ2-7; 10 positions match TRBD2. Germline-derived CDR1 and CDR2 are MNHEY and SVGEGT. J gave up 2 bases and V 4 bases, and 2 bases lay outside the gene matches. The CDR3 runs 14 residues. The CDR3 protein is CASSLTSGPYEQYF. CDR3 in DNA: TGTGCCAGCAGTTTGACTAGCGGGCCCTACGAGCAGTACTTC.

The rearrangement links TRBV29-1 to TRBJ2-2, with D hard to call. V lost 7 bases and J 4 bases, leaving 13 bases between the germline ends. The germline CDR1 and CDR2 sequences are SQVTM and ANQGSEA. This CDR3 has 13 amino acids. The CDR3 reads CSGGYPPTGELFF. The CDR3 bases are TGCAGCGGTGGATATCCGCCCACCGGGGAGCTGTTTTTT.

This chain links TRBV5-4 with TRBJ2-5; 8 bases agree with TRBD2. The germline V gene has CDR1 SGHNT and CDR2 YYREEE (reference sequence). The CDR3 length is 15 residues. The V segment lost 1 base and the J segment 1 base; nucleotides outside the gene matches: 3. The CDR3 sequence is CASSLQRGPQETQYF. CDR3 bases: TGTGCCAGCAGCTTGCAGCGGGGGCCCCAAGAGACCCAGTACTTC.

The chain recombines TRBV3-1 (or the pseudogene TRBV3-2) with TRBJ2-1, with TRBD2 identical over 8 bases. In germline, CDR1 is LGHDT, CDR2 YNNKEL (reference sequence). Trimming took 4 bases from V and 10 from J; bases not matched to a gene: 6. CDR3 size: 13 residues. CDR3 loop: CASSRHRLAEQFF. As DNA, the CDR3 is TGTGCCAGCAGCCGACACAGACTAGCGGAGCAGTTCTTC.

CDR3 nucleotides: TGCGCCAGCAGTCTCGGGACTAGCGGGAGGGGCGCAGATACGCAGTATTTT. The encoded protein is CASSLGTSGRGADTQYF. The chain joins TRBV10-2 to TRBJ2-3, with 16 bases matching TRBD2. CDR3 length: 17 amino acids. The ends lost 5 bases at V and 4 bases at J; junction bases unmatched: 6. Germline V gene data show CDR1 as WSHSY and CDR2 as SAAADI.

The chain joins TRBV6-5 to TRBJ2-3; D unclear. V lost 1 base and J 4 bases, leaving 9 bases between the germline ends. This CDR3 has 14 amino acids. In germline, CDR1 is MNHEY, CDR2 SVGAGI. The CDR3 sequence: CASSYFAQPDTQYF. DNA for the CDR3: TGTGCCAGCAGTTACTTTGCTCAACCAGATACGCAGTATTTT.

The chain uses TRBV29-1 and TRBJ1-4, with D perhaps matching TRBD1 (5 bases). The germline V gene has CDR1 SQVTM and CDR2 ANQGSEA. CDR3 length: 12 residues. V was cut by 3 bases and J by 7 bases, with 9 bases left in between. CDR3 coding DNA: TGCAGCGTTGATCAGGGTAGTGAAAAACTGTTTTTT. Its protein product is CSVDQGSEKLFF.

CDR3 nucleotides: TGTGCCAGCAGCTTAGCGCAAGGTGGCGAGCAGTACTTC. It specifies CASSLAQGGEQYF. This sequence joins TRBV7-9 and TRBJ2-7; D unresolved. Trimming shortened V by 0 bases and J by 6 bases, and 9 bases separated the two germline ends. Germline V gives CDR1 SEHNR, CDR2 FQNEAQ (reference sequence). CDR3 size: 13 residues.

V gene TRBV5-1 combines with J gene TRBJ2-7; possible D gene TRBD1, 6 bases. The V gene's germline CDR1 is SGHRS and CDR2 YFSETQ. CDR3 length: 14 residues. The V gene lost 4 bases and the J gene lost 2 bases, with 13 bases spanning the gap. This CDR3 reads CASSPTGQTYEQYF. The CDR3, as DNA: TGCGCCAGCAGCCCGACCGGACAGACCTACGAGCAGTACTTC. Based on the CDR3 plus reference TRBV5-1 and TRBJ2-7, the full variable domain is KAGVTQTPRYLIKTRGQQVTLSCSPISGHRSVSWYQQTPGQGLQFLFEYFSETQRNKGNFPGRFSGRQFSNSRSEMNVSTLELGDSALYLCASSPTGQTYEQYFGPGTRLTVT.

The rearrangement joins TRBV2 to TRBJ2-2, with 10 bases matching TRBD1. This CDR3 has 16 residues. V was clipped by 6 bases and J by 2 bases; unmatched bases: 6. The germline V gene encodes CDR1 SNHLY and CDR2 FYNNEI. The CDR3 DNA sequence: TGTGCCAGCAGAGATGACAGGGGGCGAAACACCGGGGAGCTGTTTTTT. It codes for CASRDDRGRNTGELFF.